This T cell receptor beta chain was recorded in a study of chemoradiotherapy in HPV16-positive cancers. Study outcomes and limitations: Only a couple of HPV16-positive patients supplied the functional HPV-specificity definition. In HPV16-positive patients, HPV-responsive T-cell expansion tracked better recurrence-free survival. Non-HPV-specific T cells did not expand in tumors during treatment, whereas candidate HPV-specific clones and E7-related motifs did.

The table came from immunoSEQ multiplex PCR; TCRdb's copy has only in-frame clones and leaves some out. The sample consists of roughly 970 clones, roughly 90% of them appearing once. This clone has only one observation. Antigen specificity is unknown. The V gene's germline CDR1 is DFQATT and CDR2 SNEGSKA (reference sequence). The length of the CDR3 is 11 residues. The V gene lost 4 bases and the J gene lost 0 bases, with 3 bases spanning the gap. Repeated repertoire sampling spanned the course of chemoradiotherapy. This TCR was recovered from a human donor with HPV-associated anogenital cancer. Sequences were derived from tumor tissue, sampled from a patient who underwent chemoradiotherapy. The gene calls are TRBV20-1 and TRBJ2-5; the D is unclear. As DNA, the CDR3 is TGCAGTGCTACCCACCAAGAGACCCAGTACTTC. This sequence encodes CSATHQETQYF.